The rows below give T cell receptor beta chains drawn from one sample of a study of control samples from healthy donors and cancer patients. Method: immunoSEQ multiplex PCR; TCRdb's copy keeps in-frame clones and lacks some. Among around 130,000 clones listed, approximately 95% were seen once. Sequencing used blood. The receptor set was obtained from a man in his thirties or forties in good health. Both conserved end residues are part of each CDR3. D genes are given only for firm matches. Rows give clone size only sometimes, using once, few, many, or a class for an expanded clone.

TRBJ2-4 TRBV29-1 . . CSVVGAAPAKNIQYF TGCAGCGTTGTGGGGGCCGCACCAGCCAAAAACATTCAGTACTTC
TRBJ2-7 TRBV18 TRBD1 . CASSLASGTVSYEQYF TGTGCCAGCTCACTAGCTTCCGGGACAGTTTCCTACGAGCAGTACTTC
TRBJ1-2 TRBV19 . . CASSIDRDLHYGYTF TGTGCCAGTAGTATTGATAGGGATCTGCACTATGGCTACACCTTC
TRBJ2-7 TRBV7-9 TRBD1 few CASSSRDRAHEQYF TGTGCCAGCAGCTCCCGGGACAGGGCCCACGAGCAGTACTTC
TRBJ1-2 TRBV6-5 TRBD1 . CASSYSDRAYGYTF TGTGCCAGCAGTTACTCCGACAGGGCCTATGGCTACACCTTC
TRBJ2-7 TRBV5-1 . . CASSAPGQAEQYF TGCGCCAGCAGCGCGCCGGGACAAGCCGAGCAGTACTTC
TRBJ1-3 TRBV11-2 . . CASSLTLSGNTIYF TGTGCCAGCAGCTTGACGCTCTCTGGAAACACCATATATTTT
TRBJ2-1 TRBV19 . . CASSYTGNEQFF TGTGCCAGTAGTTATACAGGGAATGAGCAGTTCTTC
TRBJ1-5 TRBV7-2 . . CASSLGNNQPQHF TGTGCCAGCAGTCTTGGGAACAATCAGCCCCAGCATTTT
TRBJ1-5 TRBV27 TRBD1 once CASWDRDQPQHF TGTGCCAGCTGGGACAGGGATCAGCCCCAGCATTTT
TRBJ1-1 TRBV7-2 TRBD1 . CASSLEGTGTTEAFF TGTGCCAGCAGCTTAGAGGGGACAGGGACCACTGAAGCTTTCTTT
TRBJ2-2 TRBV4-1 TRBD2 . CASRGTSGGAPTGELFF TGCGCCAGCAGGGGGACTAGCGGGGGGGCCCCCACCGGGGAGCTGTTTTTT
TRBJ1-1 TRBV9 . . CASSFRTVMNTEAFF TGTGCCAGCAGCTTCCGGACGGTGATGAACACTGAAGCTTTCTTT
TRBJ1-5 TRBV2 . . CASSLRQGNQPQHF TGTGCCAGCAGCCTAAGACAGGGCAATCAGCCCCAGCATTTT
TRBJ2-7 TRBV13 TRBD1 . CASSPDTGTGIHEQYF TGTGCCAGCAGCCCAGATACCGGGACAGGGATCCACGAGCAGTACTTC
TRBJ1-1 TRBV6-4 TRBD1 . CASRTTGGEAFF TGTGCCAGCAGAACAACAGGGGGGGAAGCTTTCTTT
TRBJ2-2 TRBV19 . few CASSIDRPGAETGELFF TGTGCCAGTAGTATAGATCGCCCGGGGGCGGAGACCGGGGAGCTGTTTTTT
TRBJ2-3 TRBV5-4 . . CASSWGGATDTQYF TGTGCCAGCAGCTGGGGGGGGGCCACAGATACGCAGTATTTT
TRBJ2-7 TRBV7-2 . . CASSFPSYEQYF TGTGCCAGCAGCTTCCCCTCCTACGAGCAGTACTTC
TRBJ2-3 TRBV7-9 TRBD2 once CASSSRLAGRSTDTQYF TGTGCCAGCAGCTCCCGCCTAGCGGGACGGAGCACAGATACGCAGTATTTT
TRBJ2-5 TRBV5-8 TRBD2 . CASSFGGQGGETQYF TGTGCCAGCAGCTTTGGAGGGCAGGGAGGGGAGACCCAGTACTTC
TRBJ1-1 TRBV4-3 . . CASSQVPGLNTEAFF TGCGCCAGCAGCCAAGTTCCGGGTTTAAACACTGAAGCTTTCTTT
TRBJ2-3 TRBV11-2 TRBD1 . CASSSIGTGNTDTQYF TGTGCCAGCAGCTCCATAGGGACAGGGAACACAGATACGCAGTATTTT
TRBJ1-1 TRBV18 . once CASSLPGLYTEAFF TGTGCCAGCTCACTACCGGGTCTTTACACTGAAGCTTTCTTT
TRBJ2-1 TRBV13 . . CASSFRVVRIAEQFF TGTGCCAGCAGCTTCAGGGTGGTTCGGATTGCTGAGCAGTTCTTC
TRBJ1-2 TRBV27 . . CASSLTGLYGYTF TGTGCCAGCAGTTTAACTGGGCTCTATGGCTACACCTTC
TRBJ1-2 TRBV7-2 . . CASSLSRDGYGYTF TGTGCCAGCAGCTTATCCCGGGACGGCTATGGCTACACCTTC
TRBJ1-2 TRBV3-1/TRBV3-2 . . CASSQGAKGRPLYGYTF TGTGCCAGCAGCCAAGGGGCGAAGGGGCGACCGCTCTATGGCTACACCTTC
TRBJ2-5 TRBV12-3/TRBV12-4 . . CASRPFSLETQYF TGTGCCAGCAGACCTTTTAGCTTGGAGACCCAGTACTTC
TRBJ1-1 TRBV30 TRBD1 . CAWDRVNTEAFF TGTGCCTGGGACAGGGTAAACACTGAAGCTTTCTTT
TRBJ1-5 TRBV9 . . CASSGRPPGPDGEVGSNQPQHF TGTGCCAGCAGCGGACGCCCCCCCGGACCTGACGGAGAAGTAGGTAGCAATCAGCCCCAGCATTTT
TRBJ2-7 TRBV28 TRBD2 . CASSVAGAPGTYEQYF TGTGCCAGCAGTGTAGCGGGGGCCCCAGGGACCTACGAGCAGTACTTC
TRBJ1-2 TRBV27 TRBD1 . CASSISRTGVPYGYTF TGTGCCAGCAGTATATCTCGGACAGGGGTACCCTATGGCTACACCTTC
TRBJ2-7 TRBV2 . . CASKRSVQLSYEQYF TGTGCCAGCAAGAGGTCAGTACAGCTCTCCTACGAGCAGTACTTC
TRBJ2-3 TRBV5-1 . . CASSLAIGGSTDTQYF TGCGCCAGCAGCTTGGCCATAGGGGGGTCCACAGATACGCAGTATTTT
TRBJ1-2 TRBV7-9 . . CASSAAGDYGYTF TGTGCCAGCAGCGCCGCAGGAGACTATGGCTACACCTTC
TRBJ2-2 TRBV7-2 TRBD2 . CASSLLAGGPTGELFF TGTGCCAGCAGCTTACTAGCGGGGGGGCCGACCGGGGAGCTGTTTTTT
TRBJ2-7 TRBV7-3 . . CASSLSPLTTEQYF TGTGCCAGCAGCTTAAGTCCTCTGACAACCGAGCAGTACTTC
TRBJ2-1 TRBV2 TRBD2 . CASSGLARGNEQFF TGTGCCAGCAGCGGACTAGCTCGAGGCAATGAGCAGTTCTTC
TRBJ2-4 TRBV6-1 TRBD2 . CASSEGLAGGKNIQYF TGTGCCAGCAGTGAAGGGCTAGCGGGGGGAAAAAACATTCAGTACTTC
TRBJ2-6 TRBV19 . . CASTPAGANVLTF TGTGCCAGTACCCCCGCTGGGGCCAACGTCCTGACTTTC
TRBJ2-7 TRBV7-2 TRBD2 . CASSLAGLAYEQYF TGTGCCAGCAGCTTAGCGGGACTAGCTTACGAGCAGTACTTC
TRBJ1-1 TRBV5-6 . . CASSFVDRDTEAFF TGTGCCAGCAGCTTCGTGGATCGGGACACTGAAGCTTTCTTT
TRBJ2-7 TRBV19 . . CASSARGDEQYF TGTGCCAGTAGTGCCAGGGGCGACGAGCAGTACTTC